This entry is about one T cell receptor beta chain. Here immunoSEQ multiplex PCR was the method, and the copy in TCRdb shows in-frame clones only, minus some. The sample has tens of thousands of clones, around 84% seen once. The data were obtained in a study of OX40 agonist ivuxolimab in advanced cancers. From germline, CDR1 is GTSNPN and CDR2 SVGIG (reference sequence). CDR3 length equals 14 residues. The ends were cut back, 0 bases at V and 4 bases at J, with 9 bases in the middle. The specimen was CD4+ or CD8+ T cells sorted from blood, collected in a trial of the OX40 agonist ivuxolimab. The TCR was taken from an adult with an advanced solid tumor such as melanoma, head and neck, liver or kidney cancer. This sequence joins TRBV30 and TRBJ2-2; no firm D call. This CDR3 is CAWSVRLGTGELFF. CDR3 DNA sequence: TGTGCCTGGAGTGTACGGCTAGGCACCGGGGAGCTGTTTTTT.